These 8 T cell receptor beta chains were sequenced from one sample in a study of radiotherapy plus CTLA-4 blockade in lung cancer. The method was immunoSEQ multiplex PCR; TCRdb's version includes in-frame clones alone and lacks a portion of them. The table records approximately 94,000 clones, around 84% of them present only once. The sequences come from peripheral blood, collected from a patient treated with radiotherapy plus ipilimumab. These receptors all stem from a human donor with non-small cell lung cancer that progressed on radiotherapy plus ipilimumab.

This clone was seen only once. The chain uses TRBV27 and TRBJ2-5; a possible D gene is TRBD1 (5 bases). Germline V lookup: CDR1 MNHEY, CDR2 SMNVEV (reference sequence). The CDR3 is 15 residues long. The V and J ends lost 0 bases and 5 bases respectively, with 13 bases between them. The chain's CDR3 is CASSLSPSSGETQYF. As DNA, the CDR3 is TGTGCCAGCAGTTTATCTCCATCTTCAGGGGAGACCCAGTACTTC.

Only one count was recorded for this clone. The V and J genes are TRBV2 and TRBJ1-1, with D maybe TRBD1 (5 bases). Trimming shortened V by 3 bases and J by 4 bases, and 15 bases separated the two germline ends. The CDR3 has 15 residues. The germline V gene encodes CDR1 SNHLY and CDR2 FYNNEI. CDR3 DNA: TGTGCCAGCAGTGACGGGCCAGGGTTGGGCACTGAAGCTTTCTTT. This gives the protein CASSDGPGLGTEAFF.

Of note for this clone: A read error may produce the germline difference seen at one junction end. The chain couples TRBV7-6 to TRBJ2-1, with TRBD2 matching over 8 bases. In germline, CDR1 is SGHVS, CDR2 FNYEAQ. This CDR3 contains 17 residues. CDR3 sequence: CASGLAHTSGPYNEQFF. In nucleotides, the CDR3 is TGTGCCAGCGGCTTAGCCCATACTAGCGGACCATACAATGAGCAGTTCTTC.

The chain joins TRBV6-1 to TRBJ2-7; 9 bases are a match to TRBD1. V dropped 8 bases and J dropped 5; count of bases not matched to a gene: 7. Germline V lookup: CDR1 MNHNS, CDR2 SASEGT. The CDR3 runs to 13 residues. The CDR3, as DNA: TGTGCCAGCCTCCGGGACAGGGTTAACGAGCAGTACTTC. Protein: CASLRDRVNEQYF.

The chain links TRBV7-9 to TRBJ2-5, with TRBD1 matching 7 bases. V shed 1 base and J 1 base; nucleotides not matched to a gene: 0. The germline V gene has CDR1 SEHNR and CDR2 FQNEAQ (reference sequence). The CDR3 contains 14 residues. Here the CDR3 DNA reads TGTGCCAGCAGCTTAGGACAGGGCCAAGAGACCCAGTACTTC. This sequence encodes CASSLGQGQETQYF.

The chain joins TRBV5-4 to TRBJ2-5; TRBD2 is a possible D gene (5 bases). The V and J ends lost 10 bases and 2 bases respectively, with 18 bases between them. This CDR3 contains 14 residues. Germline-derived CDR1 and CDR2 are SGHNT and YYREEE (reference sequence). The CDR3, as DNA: TGTGCCGAAAGTCCAGGCCTAGCACAAGAGACCCAGTACTTC. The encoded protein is CAESPGLAQETQYF.

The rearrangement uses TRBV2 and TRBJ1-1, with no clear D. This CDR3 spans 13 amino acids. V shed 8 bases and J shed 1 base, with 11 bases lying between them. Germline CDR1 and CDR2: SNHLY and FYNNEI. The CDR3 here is CASSRDPNTEAFF. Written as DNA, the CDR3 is TGTGCCAGCTCCCGTGACCCGAACACTGAAGCTTTCTTT.

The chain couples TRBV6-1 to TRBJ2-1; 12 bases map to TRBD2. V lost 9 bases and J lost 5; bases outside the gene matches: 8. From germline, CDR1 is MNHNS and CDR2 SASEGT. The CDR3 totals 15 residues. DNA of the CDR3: TGTGCCAGTCAAGCCCGGACTAGCGGGAACAATGAGCAGTTCTTC. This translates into CASQARTSGNNEQFF.